This T cell receptor beta chain is drawn from a study of T cell responses to AZD1222 COVID-19 vaccine (dated by TCRdb to about 2021). Describing the broader study: A total of 230 or so trial participants underwent TCR sequencing, of whom some 210 received two doses of AZD1222 and 26 received two doses of the MenACWY control vaccine. Enrollment into the trials was organized by age into subgroups of 18-55, 56-69 and 70-plus years, and those subgroups contained roughly 150, 30 and 60 TCR-sequenced participants, respectively. Study-level results and caveats: Participants were mostly white British, with more females than males. The authors suggested clonal diversity may have been underestimated. Spike-specific TCR breadth and depth rose significantly after two AZD1222 doses compared with day 0 and with MenACWY recipients. The 56-69-year group was small, and its depth increase did not reach significance, likely because of low power. CD4 TCRs associated with the vaccine covered the entire spike protein, and the dominant responses were in regions 160-218 and 743-854. Conclusions about previously exposed vaccinees are limited because only six or seven AZD1222 recipients were SARS-CoV-2 seropositive at baseline. Because no samples from the day 14 peak response were available, repertoires could be characterized only after the peak T cell response. Epitopes outside the regions mutated in the B.1.351 and B.1.1.7 variants were reportedly recognized by nearly half of the unique spike-specific TCRs.

Remarks on this clone: Its antigen target is currently unknown. The record has no base qualities; no much larger clone is one base away.

The sample's time point, from its label and the paper: about 28 days (+/-7) after the second vaccine dose. AZD1222 recipients whose second dose came at about 4 weeks and those whose second dose came at about 12 weeks were combined into one group, since spike-specific TCR depth and breadth did not differ between the two schedules. Vaccinee samples were obtained from the UK trials COV001 and COV002, which included a single-blind randomized controlled phase 2/3 trial of AZD1222 (ChAdOx1 nCoV-19) in healthy adults. Trial participant PBMC samples were collected at day 0 and day 28 after the second dose for TCRbeta chain sequencing. The CDR3 regions of human TCRbeta chains were subjected to immunosequencing. The authors' analysis ran thus. TCRs in the repertoires were compared against a reference library of SARS-CoV-2-specific TCRs that had been generated with the MIRA antigen-specificity platform. Breadth was defined as the fraction of unique TCRs that were SARS-CoV-2-associated. Depth was defined as the fraction of total T cells that were SARS-CoV-2-associated. Using the MIRA data, each spike-specific TCR was mapped to the spike region that the TCR reacts to and placed in a CD4 or CD8 class. Log10-transformed breadth and depth values were compared by one-way ANOVA with Sidak's multiple comparisons tests. What TCRdb holds here is the immuneACCESS table cut down to in-frame rearrangements. Part of the clones is not present; checked against another copy, under half of the missing clones reflect an unresolved V gene, and the others are unexplained. V, J and clone size reflect that table, while D and trimming were determined from the DNA. The table for this sample lists around 150,000 clones; about 90% of them were counted only once. Clones ranked in the top ten supply 1.3% of the sample.

Here the sequenced sample was peripheral blood, taken 28 days after the second AZD1222 dose. This receptor was obtained from an adult who received the AZD1222 COVID-19 vaccine.

The CDR3 is CASTLGRGTAMGEQFF. The sequenced DNA: TGTGCCAGCACTCTAGGGAGGGGTACCGCCATGGGTGAGCAGTTCTTC. This chain is built from TRBV27 and TRBJ2-1; TRBD2 agrees with 7 junctional bases. From V the trimming removes 7 bases and from J it removes 9 bases, while the gene matches leave 18 bases of the junction unaccounted for. Reading from cysteine to phenylalanine, the CDR3 counts 16 amino acids. The DNA shown is the 48-base CDR3, in frame from base 1. Via the germline V gene (reference sequence), CDR1 is MNHEY and CDR2 SMNVEV.